This T cell receptor (beta chain) was obtained from a study of cytomegalovirus exposure and HLA in healthy donors listed by TCRdb under 2017. Study-level background: An earlier analysis of 587 of the donors reported under 300 Gb of sequence data and about 120 million unique TCR beta sequences obtained from some 200 million T cells. An early release that covered some 630 HLA-typed donors contained approximately 300 gigabases of sequencing data and tens of millions of unique TCR sequences. Of the 300 to 450 genotyped donors, approximately 80% fell in the genetic ancestry cluster associated with self-reported Caucasian donors. The aim of the study was to test whether cataloging public T cell receptors could identify signatures of past pathogen exposure. Using immunosequencing, the study profiled T cell repertoires from about 620 subjects and related those repertoires to cytomegalovirus serostatus. Along with the roughly 610-subject first cohort, a separate validation cohort of more than 90 different subjects was used. To predict cytomegalovirus infection status, the study combined high-throughput TCR immunosequencing, statistical association of individual TCRs with disease status, and machine learning. A later analysis re-analyzed previously published TCR beta repertoires from several hundred donors and added high-resolution HLA genotyping to study TCR occurrence patterns. Rather than using new phenotypic data, the later analysis identified candidate immune exposures from TCR beta sequences and from how often those sequences occurred across donors. An earlier analysis of 587 of the donors used high-throughput TCR beta sequencing to judge whether each TCR beta V gene segment behaved as functional or pseudogenic. Alongside the repertoire data, information on donor age, sex, ethnicity and CMV serostatus was compiled. A later genetic analysis took genome-wide SNP genotypes for about three fifths of the roughly 700 donors and used that subset as a discovery cohort. Every discovery cohort repertoire had been produced on one sequencing platform. HLA typing included class I and class II loci at four-digit resolution. The number of donors typed differed by locus, with 629-630 for A, B, C, DRB1 and DQB1, about 500 for DQA1, 600 to 610 for DPA1, and roughly 450 for DPB1. Because of strong linkage in the cohort, four to six DR-DQ haplotypes were treated as single units for association and clustering. Across approximately 420 genotyped donors of the cohort, an average of roughly 200,000 unique TCR beta nucleotide sequences per donor were sequenced, and 15% to 20% of those sequences were non-productive. What the authors observed across the whole study: A later analysis associated about 17,000 TCR beta sequences with specific HLA alleles at a false discovery rate of 0.05. It was suggested by the authors that the approach could potentially be generalized to other disease states and immunological phenotypes. Because HLA typing was missing for some donors at each locus, association tests included only the typed subset. Most TCR sequences were seen in very few donors, while some public TCRs were found in many individuals. Sequencing depth was assumed to be roughly uniform across donors in the presence/absence analyses, though that assumption may not hold. A total of fewer than 200 TCR beta chains were listed by the study as associated with cytomegalovirus. The classifier was reported to diagnose cytomegalovirus status with high specificity and sensitivity in both the original cohort and the validation cohort. In vitro tests confirmed that a few of the cytomegalovirus-associated TCR beta chains recognize cytomegalovirus antigens. V-gene and J-gene trimming of TCR beta chains was associated with a missense DCLRE1C variant in a later genetic analysis, and the association was replicated in an independent cohort. A further reported finding was that TCR beta sequences accurately predicted the HLA-A and HLA-B alleles for most subjects in the first cohort. A later genetic analysis reported fewer N-insertions in productive TCRs among donors in an Asian-associated ancestry cluster than the roughly 620-donor mean. Only TCR beta chains were sequenced in this cohort, and the absence of alpha or paired-chain data limited detectable features. Because counts were too low, around 18 rarely observed V segments, including chromosome 9 orphons, were left out of the earlier analysis of a few hundred of the donors. Linkage disequilibrium might explain the correlated functional status among segregating V segments, but an unknown experimental factor could not be ruled out. When HLA alleles, especially DR and DQ, strongly co-occurred, attributing TCR associations to individual alleles was difficult. According to a later analysis, parvovirus B19, influenza, CMV and Epstein-Barr virus appeared linked to several top co-occurrence clusters. CMV serostatus was the only immune exposure information available for the cohort. Compared with equally common non-associated chains, HLA-associated TCR beta chains in a later analysis were more clonally expanded and had lower generation probabilities. In an earlier analysis of 500 to 650 of the donors, most TCR beta V segments appeared in productive rearrangements about 87% or about 30% of the time, broadly matching IMGT annotations. The 87-base-pair reads could not distinguish some IMGT-functional V segments, including TRBV6-2 and TRBV6-3, so those segments were excluded. According to a later analysis, most CMV-associated TCR beta chains appeared to be HLA-restricted, and the HLA associations seemed to be driven largely by CMV exposure. A group of highly shared sequence variants was considered likely to be a technical artifact of the sequencing pipeline. In a later analysis, TCR association rates were found to vary across HLA loci, with the most associated TCRs seen for DRB1 alleles and the fewest for HLA-C alleles.

Compared with germline, V lacks 6 bases and J lacks 8 bases; bases without a gene match: 12. Based on the germline V gene, the CDR1 and CDR2 sequences are MDHEN and SYDVKM. The CDR3 measures 14 amino acids from cysteine to phenylalanine. Just CDR3 DNA is preserved here, 42 bases in frame from base 1. Note on this clone: Its antigen target is currently unknown.

The cohort was made up of 500 to 800 healthy bone marrow donors. Cohort members were all nominally healthy when sampled, although unrecorded immune exposures were likely present. The donor was CMV seropositive and was included in the group of 289 seropositive cohort members. Each donor provided a peripheral blood sample, and peripheral blood mononuclear cells were used for TCR beta sequencing. The Qiagen DNeasy Blood Extraction Kit was used to extract genomic DNA from the blood cell samples. The method was the immunoSEQ multiplex PCR assay. The multiplex PCR relied on a mix of 60 forward primers for TCR Vbeta segments and 13 reverse primers for TCR Jbeta segments. The CDR3 region of rearranged TCR beta genes was amplified from genomic DNA by a multiplex PCR assay. On the Illumina HiSeq System, the amplified TCR beta libraries were sequenced as 87-base-pair reads. The paper's data handling went like this. In a later analysis, approximately 74 million unique TCR beta chains were counted across the 500 to 850 repertoires, and approximately 11 million of these chains were shared by at least two donors. Raw reads were error-corrected and collapsed into unique sequences by a nearest-neighbor algorithm in which closely related sequences were merged to remove PCR and sequencing errors. V, D and J gene segments were assigned by aligning CDR3 sequences to IMGT reference sequences. For a sequence to be retained, a match of at least six nucleotides to both a V gene segment and a J gene segment was required. A rearrangement was called productive if the CDR3 had no stop codons and remained in frame with V and J, and every other rearrangement was called non-productive. CDR3 was defined by IMGT convention, running from the second conserved V-encoded cysteine to the conserved J-encoded phenylalanine. The earlier analysis of about 620 of the donors excluded sequences that lacked an unambiguous match to a single V gene segment. An earlier analysis of roughly 590 of the donors called V segments functional above 56.7% productive rearrangements and segregating when the between-donor standard deviation exceeded 5%. A statistical classification framework was built to diagnose cytomegalovirus status from the catalog of TCR beta chain sequences. In a later analysis, V and J genes were assigned by comparing TCR nucleotide sequences against IMGT/GENE-DB human TR gene sequences. Using the TCRdist pipeline, a later analysis assigned CDR3 sequences along with most-parsimonious VDJ recombination scenarios. A later analysis defined each TCR beta chain by its CDR3 amino acid sequence plus V-gene family, and excluded reads lacking a unique V-gene family. To address suspected cross-contamination and a sequencing artifact, a later analysis removed approximately 600 highly shared, low-generation-probability nucleotide sequences. In a later analysis, a clonal expansion index was calculated for each public chain from normalized within-repertoire ranks of inferred template counts. A later analysis computed generation probabilities with a VDJ recombination model fitted to out-of-frame rearrangements, and checked the results against IGoR. In a later analysis, hypergeometric tests were used to score TCR-TCR, TCR-HLA and TCR-CMV co-occurrence, with a repertoire-size bias correction applied to TCR pairs. In a later analysis, false discovery rates were estimated by permuting HLA or CMV assignments 20 times. A later analysis grouped co-occurring TCRs with DBSCAN, adding TCRdist sequence similarity when clustering within HLA-allele-positive subsets. Repertoires with fewer than 30,000 or more than 120,000 public chains were left out of co-occurrence clustering, as were four to six repertoires with anomalous nucleotide sharing. TCRdb mirrors the immuneACCESS table, restricted to in-frame sequences. Some clones are absent from its copies; in checked studies, under half trace to an unresolved V gene, and the reason for the others is unknown. V, J and clone size were drawn from that table, and D and trimming were deduced from the DNA. The sample's records list approximately 58,000 clones. Of the sample, around 12% falls within the top ten clones.

In this chain, TRBV28 is recombined with TRBJ1-2; TRBD1 matches 7 bases in the middle. Source material: PBMCs. The sequence came from a man younger than 35 in good health and CMV-seropositive. This receptor carries the CDR3 CASRKRDSREGYTF. The nucleotides are TGTGCCAGCAGAAAAAGGGACAGCCGAGAAGGCTACACCTTC.